These T cell receptor beta chains were read from a single sample in a study of shared clonotypes between healthy human individuals. Assay used: immunoSEQ multiplex PCR; TCRdb lists only in-frame clones, some missing. In the table there are around 1 million clones, about 80% of which are singletons. The sequenced material came from memory CD4+ T cells sorted from blood. The source is a man between 18 and 35 years old in good health. Each CDR3 is given with its conserved first and last residue. D genes are given only for firm matches. Clone size, where shown, is once, few, many, or a class for clones that have expanded.

clone size: -; J gene: TRBJ1-5; D gene: -; V gene: TRBV18; CDR3 protein: CASSPGVNQPQHF; CDR3 DNA: TGTGCCAGCTCACCTGGCGTCAATCAGCCCCAGCATTTT
clone size: -; J gene: TRBJ1-4; D gene: -; V gene: TRBV19; CDR3 protein: CASSIAVGGGEKLFF; CDR3 DNA: TGTGCCAGTAGTATAGCAGTAGGCGGTGGAGAAAAACTGTTTTTT
clone size: -; J gene: TRBJ1-6; D gene: -; V gene: TRBV30; CDR3 protein: CAWFRNGSPLHF; CDR3 DNA: TGTGCCTGGTTCCGAAACGGTTCACCCCTCCACTTT
clone size: -; J gene: TRBJ2-5; D gene: -; V gene: TRBV10-1; CDR3 protein: CASSDTKWDGEETQYF; CDR3 DNA: TGCGCCAGCAGTGACACAAAATGGGACGGAGAAGAGACCCAGTACTTC
clone size: -; J gene: TRBJ1-1; D gene: -; V gene: TRBV6-1; CDR3 protein: CASTYIQGNTEAFF; CDR3 DNA: TGTGCCAGCACATACATACAGGGGAACACTGAAGCTTTCTTT
clone size: -; J gene: TRBJ1-3; D gene: -; V gene: TRBV5-1; CDR3 protein: CASSTSGTGNTIYF; CDR3 DNA: TGCGCCAGCAGCACATCGGGCACTGGAAACACCATATATTTT
clone size: -; J gene: TRBJ1-3; D gene: -; V gene: TRBV5-6; CDR3 protein: CASSLMKRNTIYF; CDR3 DNA: TGTGCCAGCAGCTTGATGAAGCGAAACACCATATATTTT
clone size: once; J gene: TRBJ2-5; D gene: -; V gene: TRBV6-6; CDR3 protein: CASSDSVQETQYF; CDR3 DNA: TGTGCCAGCAGTGACAGCGTTCAAGAGACCCAGTACTTC
clone size: -; J gene: TRBJ1-5; D gene: TRBD1; V gene: TRBV9; CDR3 protein: CASGRTGGSQPQHF; CDR3 DNA: TGTGCCAGCGGAAGGACAGGGGGCTCTCAGCCCCAGCATTTT
clone size: few; J gene: TRBJ1-1; D gene: -; V gene: TRBV30; CDR3 protein: CAWSVLSQGGTEAFF; CDR3 DNA: TGTGCCTGGAGTGTACTGTCGCAAGGGGGAACTGAAGCTTTCTTT
clone size: -; J gene: TRBJ2-5; D gene: TRBD2; V gene: TRBV6-6; CDR3 protein: CASSYAGGPEETQYF; CDR3 DNA: TGTGCCAGCAGTTACGCGGGGGGGCCTGAAGAGACCCAGTACTTC
clone size: -; J gene: TRBJ2-3; D gene: TRBD1; V gene: TRBV2; CDR3 protein: CASSSRGWDTQYF; CDR3 DNA: TGTGCCAGCAGTAGCAGGGGGTGGGATACGCAGTATTTT
clone size: -; J gene: TRBJ1-1; D gene: TRBD1; V gene: TRBV19; CDR3 protein: CASSIRTGYGAFF; CDR3 DNA: TGTGCCAGTAGTATCAGGACAGGGTATGGGGCTTTCTTT
clone size: once; J gene: TRBJ2-2; D gene: -; V gene: TRBV9; CDR3 protein: CASSVGSSAGELFF; CDR3 DNA: TGTGCCAGCAGCGTAGGTAGCTCCGCCGGGGAGCTGTTTTTT
clone size: -; J gene: TRBJ1-4; D gene: -; V gene: TRBV5-4; CDR3 protein: CASSSRQDATNEKLFF; CDR3 DNA: TGTGCCAGCAGCTCCCGACAGGATGCAACTAATGAAAAACTGTTTTTT
clone size: few; J gene: TRBJ2-7; D gene: -; V gene: TRBV6-5; CDR3 protein: CASSYGRGYEQYF; CDR3 DNA: TGTGCCAGCAGTTACGGCAGGGGCTACGAGCAGTACTTC
clone size: -; J gene: TRBJ2-5; D gene: -; V gene: TRBV18; CDR3 protein: CASSSGQETQYF; CDR3 DNA: TGTGCCAGCTCGTCCGGCCAAGAGACCCAGTACTTC
clone size: -; J gene: TRBJ2-3; D gene: -; V gene: TRBV10-2; CDR3 protein: CASTLWGGSTDTQYF; CDR3 DNA: TGCGCCAGCACCTTGTGGGGCGGTAGCACAGATACGCAGTATTTT
clone size: -; J gene: TRBJ1-2; D gene: TRBD1; V gene: TRBV30; CDR3 protein: CAWMYLGQAYTF; CDR3 DNA: TGTGCCTGGATGTATTTAGGACAGGCCTACACCTTC
clone size: -; J gene: TRBJ2-1; D gene: -; V gene: TRBV7-2; CDR3 protein: CASSEGPPLGKVEQFF; CDR3 DNA: TGTGCCAGCAGCGAGGGTCCTCCTCTCGGGAAAGTTGAGCAGTTCTTC
clone size: -; J gene: TRBJ1-1; D gene: -; V gene: TRBV7-3; CDR3 protein: CASSPSPSLGAFF; CDR3 DNA: TGTGCCAGCAGCCCTTCCCCTTCTCTAGGAGCTTTCTTT
clone size: -; J gene: TRBJ2-5; D gene: TRBD2; V gene: TRBV18; CDR3 protein: CASSSPGLAETQYF; CDR3 DNA: TGTGCCAGCTCATCGCCGGGACTAGCGGAGACCCAGTACTTC
clone size: few; J gene: TRBJ2-7; D gene: TRBD2; V gene: TRBV7-2; CDR3 protein: CASSLHFNLAGGTYEQYF; CDR3 DNA: TGTGCCAGCAGCCTGCACTTTAATTTAGCGGGAGGGACCTACGAGCAGTACTTC
clone size: many; J gene: TRBJ1-5; D gene: -; V gene: TRBV2; CDR3 protein: CASREENSNQPQHF; CDR3 DNA: TGTGCCAGCAGGGAGGAAAATAGCAATCAGCCCCAGCATTTT
clone size: -; J gene: TRBJ1-3; D gene: -; V gene: TRBV7-8; CDR3 protein: CASSLDRVSGNTIYF; CDR3 DNA: TGTGCCAGCAGTTTAGACCGGGTCTCTGGAAACACCATATATTTT
clone size: -; J gene: TRBJ1-5; D gene: -; V gene: TRBV5-6; CDR3 protein: CASSLTRTRGGNQPQHF; CDR3 DNA: TGTGCCAGCAGCTTGACTCGCACCCGAGGGGGCAATCAGCCCCAGCATTTT
clone size: few; J gene: TRBJ1-1; D gene: TRBD1; V gene: TRBV19; CDR3 protein: CASTLDRVTEAFF; CDR3 DNA: TGTGCCAGTACCTTGGACAGGGTCACTGAAGCTTTCTTT
clone size: -; J gene: TRBJ2-3; D gene: TRBD2; V gene: TRBV30; CDR3 protein: CAWTPGLANTDTQYF; CDR3 DNA: TGTGCCTGGACCCCGGGACTAGCGAACACAGATACGCAGTATTTT
clone size: -; J gene: TRBJ2-5; D gene: -; V gene: TRBV5-1; CDR3 protein: CASSLAAGREETQYF; CDR3 DNA: TGCGCCAGCAGCTTGGCGGCAGGTCGGGAAGAGACCCAGTACTTC
clone size: -; J gene: TRBJ1-5; D gene: -; V gene: TRBV5-8; CDR3 protein: CASAGTVHGTQPQHF; CDR3 DNA: TGTGCCAGCGCCGGGACCGTCCATGGTACTCAGCCCCAGCATTTT
clone size: -; J gene: TRBJ1-2; D gene: -; V gene: TRBV28; CDR3 protein: CASSGRFGGGYGYTF; CDR3 DNA: TGTGCCAGCAGTGGTCGATTTGGCGGCGGCTATGGCTACACCTTC
clone size: -; J gene: TRBJ2-2; D gene: -; V gene: TRBV4-1; CDR3 protein: CASSQDWRGGPGGELFF; CDR3 DNA: TGCGCCAGCAGCCAAGATTGGAGGGGGGGCCCAGGAGGGGAGCTGTTTTTT
clone size: -; J gene: TRBJ2-7; D gene: -; V gene: TRBV4-2; CDR3 protein: CASSQEASYEQYF; CDR3 DNA: TGTGCCAGCAGCCAAGAAGCGTCCTACGAGCAGTACTTC
clone size: -; J gene: TRBJ2-1; D gene: TRBD1; V gene: TRBV2; CDR3 protein: CASSGTAQFF; CDR3 DNA: TGTGCCAGCAGCGGGACAGCTCAGTTCTTC
clone size: -; J gene: TRBJ1-4; D gene: -; V gene: TRBV18; CDR3 protein: CASSPMTGGDGEKLFF; CDR3 DNA: TGTGCCAGCTCACCCATGACAGGCGGCGATGGTGAAAAACTGTTTTTT
clone size: -; J gene: TRBJ2-7; D gene: TRBD2; V gene: TRBV2; CDR3 protein: CASRGTSSYEQYF; CDR3 DNA: TGTGCCAGCAGGGGGACTAGCTCCTACGAGCAGTACTTC
clone size: -; J gene: TRBJ2-1; D gene: -; V gene: TRBV5-1; CDR3 protein: CASSYQLDSYNEQFF; CDR3 DNA: TGCGCCAGCAGCTACCAACTTGACTCCTACAATGAGCAGTTCTTC
clone size: -; J gene: TRBJ2-5; D gene: TRBD1; V gene: TRBV12-5; CDR3 protein: CASGLRQGGQETQYF; CDR3 DNA: TGTGCTAGTGGATTACGACAGGGTGGGCAAGAGACCCAGTACTTC
clone size: -; J gene: TRBJ1-2; D gene: -; V gene: TRBV15; CDR3 protein: CATSTGDLYGYTF; CDR3 DNA: TGTGCCACCAGCACCGGGGATCTGTATGGCTACACCTTC
clone size: -; J gene: TRBJ1-1; D gene: -; V gene: TRBV19; CDR3 protein: CASSILLDTEAFF; CDR3 DNA: TGTGCCAGTAGTATTCTGTTGGACACTGAAGCTTTCTTT
clone size: -; J gene: TRBJ1-2; D gene: TRBD1; V gene: TRBV2; CDR3 protein: CASIPGQGAGGYTF; CDR3 DNA: TGTGCCAGCATCCCGGGACAGGGGGCAGGGGGCTACACCTTC
clone size: -; J gene: TRBJ2-1; D gene: -; V gene: TRBV4-1; CDR3 protein: CASSQVFSLAYNEQFF; CDR3 DNA: TGCGCCAGCAGCCAAGTTTTCAGTTTGGCTTACAATGAGCAGTTCTTC